Sequencing of this T cell receptor beta chain was carried out in a study of blood T cell repertoires in COVID-19. About the research overall: There were acute and convalescent COVID-19 samples, and they came from the United States, Italy and Spain. From T cells, B-cell-depleted T cells, or PBMCs came the material, which was cDNA or gDNA.

Under the authors' procedure: Estimated nucleated cell counts came from reference gene primer amplification. Produced via immunoSEQ multiplex PCR; TCRdb's table is partial and in-frame only. The V and J calls and clone size are taken from that table; D and trimming were inferred from the DNA. The table has 79,000 or so clones, about 87% seen once. Sequences were obtained from peripheral blood. The receptor was derived from a human donor in a cohort sampled during active COVID-19.

The CDR3: CASSSAGLAGADTQYF. In DNA form, the CDR3 reads TGTGCCAGCAGCTCGGCAGGACTAGCGGGAGCAGATACGCAGTATTTT. The chain has TRBV5-6 and TRBJ2-3, with TRBD2 matching over 13 bases. From germline, CDR1 is SGHDT and CDR2 YYEEEE. The V segment lost 3 bases and the J segment 4 bases; nucleotides outside the gene matches: 5. This CDR3 has 16 residues.